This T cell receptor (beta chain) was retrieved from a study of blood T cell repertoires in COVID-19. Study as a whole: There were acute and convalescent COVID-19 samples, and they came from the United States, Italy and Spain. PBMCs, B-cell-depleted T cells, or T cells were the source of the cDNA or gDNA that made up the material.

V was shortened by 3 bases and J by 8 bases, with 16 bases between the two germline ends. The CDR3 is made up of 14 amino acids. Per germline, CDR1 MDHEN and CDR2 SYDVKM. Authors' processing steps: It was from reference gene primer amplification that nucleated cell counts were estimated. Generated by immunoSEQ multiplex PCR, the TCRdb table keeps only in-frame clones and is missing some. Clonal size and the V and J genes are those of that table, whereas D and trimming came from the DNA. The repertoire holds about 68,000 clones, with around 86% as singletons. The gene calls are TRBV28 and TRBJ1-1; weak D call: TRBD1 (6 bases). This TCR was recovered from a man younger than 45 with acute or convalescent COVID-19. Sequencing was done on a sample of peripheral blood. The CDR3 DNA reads TGTGCCAGCAGTTTCGGCGCGAGGGGGGGGGAAGCTTTCTTT. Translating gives CASSFGARGGEAFF.